These 7 T cell receptor beta chains were sequenced from one sample in a study of blood T cells in healthy people across ages. Sample-barcoded 5' priming and a J-beta primer mix drove a second PCR of about 6 to 12 cycles. TCRdb reprocessed the 5' RACE reads via MiXCR and lists one record per CDR3 protein. The sample records about 1.4 million distinct CDR3 sequences, around 59% being singletons. The sequencing sample was made of blood. These receptors were collected from a man aged 18 to 29 in good health.

The chain links TRBV7-6 to TRBJ1-4, with a possible D match to TRBD1 (6 bases). The V end was cut by 2 bases, the J end by 7 bases, with 14 bases between. This CDR3 is built from 15 residues. The germline gives CDR1 SGHVS, CDR2 FNYEAQ. The CDR3 here is CASSLPQGRFEKLFF. In DNA, the CDR3 is TGTGCCAGCAGCTTACCACAGGGACGGTTTGAAAAACTGTTTTTT.

The chain employs TRBV10-3 and TRBJ1-1; TRBD1 agrees at 7 bases. This CDR3 is built from 16 residues. Germline assignment: CDR1 ENHRY and CDR2 SYGVKD. Trimming cost V 6 bases and J 2 bases; bases outside gene matches: 12. CDR3 region: CAISHTSQGINTEAFF. The CDR3 bases are TGTGCCATCAGCCACACCTCACAGGGGATAAACACTGAAGCTTTCTTT.

The chain employs TRBV20-1 and TRBJ2-7, with D perhaps TRBD1 (5 bases). V was trimmed by 6 bases and J by 7 bases, leaving 13 bases between them. CDR3 length equals 11 residues. CDR1 and CDR2 (germline): DFQATT, SNEGSKA (reference sequence). The DNA of the CDR3 is TGCAGTGCAGGGGCGGCGAATGAGCAGTACTTC. Its protein is CSAGAANEQYF.

This clonotype was seen only a few times. The chain combines TRBV9 with TRBJ2-5; TRBD2 is a possible D gene (6 bases). The ends were cut back, 4 bases at V and 5 bases at J, with 12 bases in the middle. The CDR3 contains 13 residues. Germline loops: CDR1 SGDLS, CDR2 YYNGEE. The CDR3 DNA reads TGTGCCAGCAGCCTCCGACTAGTGGAGACCCAGTACTTC. This encodes CASSLRLVETQYF.

The chain links TRBV20-1 to TRBJ1-2; a weak D match, TRBD1 (5 bases). V gave up 5 bases and J gave up 8 bases, with 21 bases separating them. This CDR3 spans 14 amino acids. Germline V gene data show CDR1 as DFQATT and CDR2 as SNEGSKA (reference sequence). The CDR3 spells CSARGMTGTDGYTF. The CDR3 DNA reads as TGCAGTGCTCGAGGGATGACCGGGACGGACGGCTACACCTTC.

V is TRBV4-3 and J is TRBJ1-1, with TRBD1 identical over 11 bases. V dropped 0 bases and J dropped 4; count of bases not matched to a gene: 4. Germline-derived CDR1 and CDR2 are LGHNA and YSLEER. This CDR3 comprises 16 residues. For the CDR3, the DNA is TGCGCCAGCAGCCAAGATACGGGACAGGGGGGCACTGAAGCTTTCTTT. It is translated as CASSQDTGQGGTEAFF.

This chain links TRBV6-5 with TRBJ1-2; D call uncertain. This CDR3 is built from 14 residues. The germline V and J ends were trimmed by 5 bases and 7 bases, with 17 bases remaining between them. Germline lookup yields CDR1 MNHEY and CDR2 SVGAGI. The CDR3 reads CASSPSGVGSGYTF. The CDR3 DNA sequence: TGTGCCAGCAGTCCCTCCGGGGTGGGGTCTGGCTACACCTTC.